The clone carrying this T cell receptor beta chain turned up a few times. Amplification targeted TCR beta CDR3 regions from RNA transcripts. With the HTBI primer set, the TCR CDR3 went through a first round of RT-PCR. Each CDR3 protein gets one entry after TCRdb re-called the multiplex PCR reads with MiXCR. Counted here are 500,000 to 750,000 distinct CDR3 sequences, around 16% occurring once; the ten biggest clones make up about 7%. Extraction of PBMCs used 8.5 to 10 ml of fresh peripheral blood. The junction had 4 bases not matched to a gene; V was cut back by 0 bases and J by 6 bases. CDR1 is KGHSH and CDR2 is LQKENI in the germline V gene. CDR3 length: 16 amino acids. These data come from a study of T cells in Graves' hyperthyroidism and ophthalmopathy.

V gene TRBV18 combines with J gene TRBJ2-1, with 11 nucleotides matching TRBD2. This receptor was obtained from a woman between 25 and 40 years old with Graves' hyperthyroidism. Sequencing was performed on blood. The DNA for the CDR3 is TGTGCCAGCTCACCACCTTCGGGACTAGCGGCCAATGAGCAGTTCTTC. Its protein product is CASSPPSGLAANEQFF.